The present entry profiles one T cell receptor beta chain with its context. Its antigen is undetermined. The sample belongs to a study of beta chain features in type 1 diabetes. The whole isolated RNA underwent reverse transcription, so sequencing captured expressed TCRB transcripts. Measured with immunoSEQ multiplex PCR; TCRdb has only the in-frame clones, and not every one. The sample has hundreds of thousands of clones, roughly a tenth seen once. Heparinised blood was drawn once per donor, averaging approximately 100 mL. Sorting based on CD45RO/CCR7/CD25/CD127/CD95/CD27 separated CD4+ naive, central memory, regulatory and stem cell-like memory cells. Study observations and caveats: In all four CD4+ subsets, TCRB CDR3 length was significantly, moderately reduced in type 1 diabetes.

The receptor comes from a young man with type 1 diabetes. The sample taken for sequencing was naive CD4+ T cells from blood.

The CDR3 bases are TGTGCCAGCAGTACTTACAGGGGGCGGAACACTGAAGCTTTCTTT. Translating it yields CASSTYRGRNTEAFF. The chain links TRBV27 to TRBJ1-1; 9 nucleotides agree with TRBD1. The CDR3 runs to 15 residues. The germline V gene encodes CDR1 MNHEY and CDR2 SMNVEV (reference sequence). J gave up 1 base and V 5 bases, and 5 bases lay outside the gene matches.